This T cell receptor (beta chain) emerged from a study of blood T cells in healthy people across ages. The authors ran a second PCR of about 7 to 12 cycles using a sample-barcoded 5' primer and a J-beta primer mix. Every individual sample yielded 2.5 million or more paired-end reads (each containing CDR3). TCRdb recomputed calls from the 5' RACE reads with MiXCR, one row per CDR3 protein. The sample lists about 1.8 million distinct CDR3 sequences, 49% occurring once. Comment on this clonotype: Antigen unknown.

J lost 15 bases, V lost 3 bases, and 6 bases had no gene match. This CDR3 has 12 residues. Germline V gives CDR1 LGHNA, CDR2 YSLEER. Study-wide results and caveats: Estimates of diversity drawn from one million T cells were considered underestimates.

Sample: blood. The rearrangement joins TRBV4-3 to TRBJ2-1, with 9 bases that match TRBD2. The source is a woman between 40 and 55 years old in good health. CDR3 region: CASSHASGVLFF. As DNA, the CDR3 is TGCGCCAGCAGCCATGCTAGCGGGGTTCTGTTCTTC.